These T cell receptor beta chains were read from a single sample in a study of T-cell reconstitution after alpha-beta-depleted transplantation in children. TCRdb processed the PCR reads anew with MiXCR; each CDR3 protein has one entry. The sample carries over 150,000 distinct CDR3 sequences, roughly 15% recorded once. Sequences were derived from PBMCs from the stem cell graft donor, sampled from the stem cell graft. The receptors here all came from a human donor who donated a stem cell graft to a child with acute lymphoblastic leukemia. Each CDR3 is given without its conserved first and last residue. Only part of the rows carry a size: once, few, many, or a class if the clone is expanded.

V,length,size,CDR3
TRBV10-2,15,many,ASSGLGQGASVQPQH
TRBV11-3,13,many,ASSLVGGTTYEQY
TRBV10-3,9,many,AISRLGEQY
TRBV6-5,13,many,ASSYSKDRRAEAF
TRBV7-8,14,-,ASSLDRPSSANTIY
TRBV5-1,12,many,ASSSLDTGTEAF
TRBV10-3,14,-,AIRSDQEAGGNEQY
TRBV7-8,14,many,ASSLPQNRDPGELF
TRBV20-1,10,many,SARRMAGEQF
TRBV12-3/TRBV12-4,10,many,ASSLADGVAF
TRBV5-1,15,many,ASSPGTEDPTNEKLF
TRBV5-1,13,-,ASSLARGLNSPLH
TRBV5-1,13,many,ASSLRSNRNTEAF
TRBV11-1,17,many,ASSSELGVGPPGPNVLT
TRBV5-5,14,many,ASSPYPAGQPNTQY
TRBV5-1,10,-,ASSPMADTQY
TRBV4-2,14,many,ASSQIAGGLTYEQY
TRBV5-1,13,many,ASSFDPGQGSEAF
TRBV12-3/TRBV12-4,15,many,ASSLLLGRDRSNEQF
TRBV5-1,12,many,ASSTGGKTDTQY
TRBV12-3/TRBV12-4,10,many,ASSLGLAGRF
TRBV29-1,13,many,SVEGGTNSYNEQF
TRBV19,14,many,ASSLAAGGRHYGYT
TRBV5-1,15,-,ASSSASGSLRFYEQF
TRBV10-3,10,many,ASSFGDTEAF
TRBV6-5,12,many,ASRREGLYTEAF
TRBV20-1,13,-,SARDPGRVIDTQY
TRBV4-1,15,many,ASSQDGAGGEGYEQY
TRBV5-1,14,few,ASSSTGSTVAYEQY
TRBV12-3/TRBV12-4,10,many,ASSNRNTEAF
TRBV6-2/TRBV6-3,12,many,ASSYSRNTGELF
TRBV6-5,16,-,ASSYSGNFGPVYNEQF
TRBV10-1,13,-,ASSALAGGSGEQF
TRBV6-1,13,few,ASRFRAGEFETQY
TRBV27,11,-,ASSLGVHTEAF
TRBV29-1,11,many,SVTNRGLYEQY
TRBV20-1,15,few,SARDDKGSRVFAEAF
TRBV5-5,13,many,ASSFLIGRVDEQY
TRBV19,12,-,ASSRGQGGYEQY
TRBV5-5,15,many,ASSIAGTGLGQEKLF
TRBV10-3,13,many,AISDTGGIAQPQH
TRBV30,9,few,AWSHLYEQY
TRBV6-6,11,many,AFTAGGETEAF
TRBV12-3/TRBV12-4,13,many,ASSSGGVLNSPLH
TRBV27,11,many,ASSFSGTGIIY
TRBV28,10,-,ASRGGYDEQY
TRBV20-1,9,many,SAKRPEGYT